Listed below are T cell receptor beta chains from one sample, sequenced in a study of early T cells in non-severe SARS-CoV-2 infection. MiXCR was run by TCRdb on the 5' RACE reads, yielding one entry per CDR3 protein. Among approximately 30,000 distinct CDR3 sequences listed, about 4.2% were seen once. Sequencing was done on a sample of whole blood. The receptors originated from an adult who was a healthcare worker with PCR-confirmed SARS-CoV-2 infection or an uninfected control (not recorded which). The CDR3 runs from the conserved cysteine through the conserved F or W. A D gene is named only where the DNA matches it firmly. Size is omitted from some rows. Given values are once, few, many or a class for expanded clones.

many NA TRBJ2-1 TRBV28 CASQFRGSWANEQFF TGTGCCAGCCAATTTCGGGGCAGTTGGGCCAATGAGCAGTTCTTC
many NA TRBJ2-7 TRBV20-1 CSARAGTLSYEQYF TGCAGTGCTAGAGCGGGGACATTGTCCTACGAGCAGTACTTC
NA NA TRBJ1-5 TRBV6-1 CASSSFGMGQPQHF TGTGCCAGCAGTAGTTTTGGTATGGGTCAGCCCCAGCATTTT
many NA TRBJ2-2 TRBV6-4 CASRGARGTGELFF TGTGCCAGCCGTGGGGCGCGAGGCACCGGGGAGCTGTTTTTT
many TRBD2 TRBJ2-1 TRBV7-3 CASSFGPGTNNEQFF TGTGCCAGCAGCTTTGGACCGGGGACTAACAATGAGCAGTTCTTC
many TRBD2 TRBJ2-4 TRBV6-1 CASKAVAGVETNIQYF TGTGCCAGCAAAGCGGTAGCGGGGGTGGAAACAAACATTCAGTACTTC
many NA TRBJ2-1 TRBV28 CACGDRSYNEQFF TGTGCCTGTGGGGACCGCTCCTACAATGAGCAGTTCTTC
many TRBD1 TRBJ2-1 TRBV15 CATSRDSGDRHYNEQFF TGTGCCACCAGCAGAGATAGTGGGGACAGGCACTACAATGAGCAGTTCTTC
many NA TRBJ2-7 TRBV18 CASSPRGSGAYEQYF TGTGCCAGCTCACCACGGGGTAGCGGAGCCTACGAGCAGTACTTC
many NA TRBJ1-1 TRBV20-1 CSARDPGYTEAFF TGCAGTGCTAGAGATCCAGGGTACACTGAAGCTTTCTTT
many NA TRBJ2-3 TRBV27 CASRNLRGNTDTQYF TGTGCCAGCAGGAACCTGAGGGGAAACACAGATACGCAGTATTTT
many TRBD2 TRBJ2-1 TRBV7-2 CASSLGMTSGRADSEQFF TGTGCCAGCAGCTTAGGGATGACTAGCGGGAGGGCCGATAGTGAGCAGTTCTTC
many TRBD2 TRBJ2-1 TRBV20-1 CSADPASGETYNEQFF TGCAGTGCTGACCCCGCTAGCGGGGAAACATACAATGAGCAGTTCTTC
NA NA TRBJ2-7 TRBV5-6 CASSHGGGQSSYEQYF TGTGCCAGCAGCCACGGAGGGGGACAGAGCTCCTACGAGCAGTACTTC
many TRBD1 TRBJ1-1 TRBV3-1 CASSQTDRGAFF TGTGCCAGCAGCCAGACCGACAGGGGGGCTTTCTTT
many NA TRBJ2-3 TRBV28 CASSLSGPPLGTDTQYF TGTGCCAGCAGTTTATCAGGTCCCCCCCTCGGCACAGATACGCAGTATTTT
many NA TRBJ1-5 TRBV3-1 CASQGIGQPQHF TGTGCCAGCCAGGGTATCGGTCAGCCCCAGCATTTT